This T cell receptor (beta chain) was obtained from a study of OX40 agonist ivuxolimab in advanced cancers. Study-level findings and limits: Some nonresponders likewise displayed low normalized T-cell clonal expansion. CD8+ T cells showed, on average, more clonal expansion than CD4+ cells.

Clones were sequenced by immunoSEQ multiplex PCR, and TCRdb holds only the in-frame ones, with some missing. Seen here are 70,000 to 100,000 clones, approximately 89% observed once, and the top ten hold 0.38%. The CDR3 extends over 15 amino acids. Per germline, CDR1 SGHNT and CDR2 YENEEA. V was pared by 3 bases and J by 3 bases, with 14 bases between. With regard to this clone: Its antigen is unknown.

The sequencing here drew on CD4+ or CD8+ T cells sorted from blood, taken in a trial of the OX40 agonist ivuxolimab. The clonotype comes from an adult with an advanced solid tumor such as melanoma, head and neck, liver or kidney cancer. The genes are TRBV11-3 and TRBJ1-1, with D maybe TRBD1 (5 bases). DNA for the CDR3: TGTGCCAGCAGCTTTGGGGGACCGAGAGACACTGAAGCTTTCTTT. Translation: CASSFGGPRDTEAFF.